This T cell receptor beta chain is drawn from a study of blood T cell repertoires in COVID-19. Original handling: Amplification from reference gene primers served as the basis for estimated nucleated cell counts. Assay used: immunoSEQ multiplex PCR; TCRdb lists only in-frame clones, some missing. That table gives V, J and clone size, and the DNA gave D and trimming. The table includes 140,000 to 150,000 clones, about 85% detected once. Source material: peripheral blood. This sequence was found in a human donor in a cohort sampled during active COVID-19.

The CDR3 nucleotides are TGTGCCAGTAGTATACGAAGGACAGGGCCCGCTGAAAAACTGTTTTTT. It yields the protein CASSIRRTGPAEKLFF. The J gene is TRBJ1-4, the V gene TRBV19, with TRBD1 matching over 8 bases. The V gene end was trimmed by 2 bases and the J gene end by 7 bases; junction bases not matched to a gene: 9. CDR1 and CDR2 (germline): LNHDA, SQIVND (reference sequence). The CDR3 is made up of 16 amino acids. Full variable domain (outside the CDR3, taken from reference TRBV19 and TRBJ1-4): DGGITQSPKYLFRKEGQNVTLSCEQNLNHDAMYWYRQDPGQGLRLIYYSQIVNDFQKGDIAEGYSVSREKKESFPLTVTSAQKNPTAFYLCASSIRRTGPAEKLFFGSGTQLSVL.